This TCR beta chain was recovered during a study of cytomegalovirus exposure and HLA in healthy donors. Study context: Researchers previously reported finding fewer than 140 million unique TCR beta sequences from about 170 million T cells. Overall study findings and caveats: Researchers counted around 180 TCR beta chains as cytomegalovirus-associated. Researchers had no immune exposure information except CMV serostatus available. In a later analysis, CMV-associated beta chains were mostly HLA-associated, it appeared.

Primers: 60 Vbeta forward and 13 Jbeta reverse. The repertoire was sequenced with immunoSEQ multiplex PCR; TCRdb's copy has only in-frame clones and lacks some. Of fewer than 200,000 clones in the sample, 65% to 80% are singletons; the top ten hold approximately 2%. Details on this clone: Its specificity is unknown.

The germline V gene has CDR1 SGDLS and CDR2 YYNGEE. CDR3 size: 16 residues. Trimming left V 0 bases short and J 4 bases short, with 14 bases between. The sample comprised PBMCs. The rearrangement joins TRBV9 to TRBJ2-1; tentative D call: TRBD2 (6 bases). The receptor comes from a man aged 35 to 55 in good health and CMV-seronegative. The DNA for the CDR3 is TGTGCCAGCAGCGTAGCTCTGCGGGAAGGGTACAATGAGCAGTTCTTC. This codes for CASSVALREGYNEQFF.